One sample yielded the 18 T cell receptor beta chains listed below, sequenced in a study of T cell responses to AZD1222 COVID-19 vaccine. Data came from immunoSEQ multiplex PCR; TCRdb stores just in-frame clones and leaves some out. The table lists about 160,000 clones, approximately 90% of them singletons, with under 5% in the top ten. The sample here was peripheral blood, taken on day 0 of AZD1222 vaccination. Receptors originate from an adult in good health.

The chain links TRBV29-1 to TRBJ1-3; 9 bases agree with TRBD1. This CDR3 is 14 amino acids long. The trim removed 3 bases at V and 7 bases at J, leaving 7 bases unmatched. Germline lookup yields CDR1 SQVTM and CDR2 ANQGSEA. The CDR3 sequence is CSVDAGTGTNTIYF. The CDR3 DNA is TGCAGCGTTGATGCGGGGACAGGGACTAACACCATATATTTT.

This chain connects TRBV10-3 to TRBJ2-7, with no clear D. CDR1 and CDR2 (germline): ENHRY, SYGVKD. CDR3 length: 14 amino acids. V was cut by 6 bases and J by 0 bases, with 12 bases left in between. The CDR3 DNA follows: TGTGCCATCAGCCCTACAGAGAGCTCCTACGAGCAGTACTTC. It codes for CAISPTESSYEQYF.

The chain couples TRBV15 to TRBJ1-3; D is ambiguous. Trimming took 0 bases from V and 2 from J, leaving 17 bases between them. Germline CDR1 LNHNV, CDR2 YYDKDF (reference sequence). The CDR3 has 18 residues. CDR3 in DNA: TGTGCCACCAGCAGAGATATGGGCATGGCGGGAGCTGGAAACACCATATATTTT. It yields the protein CATSRDMGMAGAGNTIYF.

The chain is built from TRBV5-1 and TRBJ2-7; D gene ambiguous. Germline assignment: CDR1 SGHRS and CDR2 YFSETQ. This CDR3 contains 11 residues. Trimming stripped 4 bases from V and 5 bases from J, with 7 bases between. CDR3 in amino acids: CASSRRHEQYF. CDR3 in DNA: TGCGCCAGCAGCCGCCGCCACGAGCAGTACTTC.

V gene TRBV7-3 combines with J gene TRBJ2-2, with a possible D match to TRBD1 (5 bases). Trimming stripped 5 bases from V and 2 bases from J, with 9 bases between. Germline V gene data show CDR1 as SGHTA and CDR2 as FQGTGA. The CDR3 is made up of 14 amino acids. The CDR3 DNA sequence: TGTGCCAGCAGCGTTCAGGGAAACACCGGGGAGCTGTTTTTT. This gives the protein CASSVQGNTGELFF.

This chain connects TRBV2 to TRBJ1-5; D is undetermined. This CDR3 comprises 13 residues. V was cut by 3 bases and J by 5 bases, with 8 bases left in between. CDR1 SNHLY and CDR2 FYNNEI come from the germline V gene. The CDR3 sequence: CASSDRRDQPQHF. CDR3 in DNA: TGTGCCAGCAGTGACAGGAGAGATCAGCCCCAGCATTTT.

The V call is TRBV5-1, the J call TRBJ2-5; tentative D call: TRBD2 (5 bases). CDR3 length equals 15 residues. In germline, CDR1 is SGHRS, CDR2 YFSETQ. V lost 7 bases, J lost 7 bases, and 23 bases lay in between. CDR3: CASAERGGPEGTQYF. The CDR3 DNA sequence: TGCGCCAGCGCTGAAAGAGGCGGGCCCGAGGGGACCCAGTACTTC.

The V gene is TRBV6-2 or TRBV6-3, the J gene TRBJ2-5; D gene uncertain. Germline loops: CDR1 MNHEY, CDR2 SVGEGT. The V gene lost 4 bases and the J gene lost 7 bases, with 10 bases spanning the gap. The CDR3 sequence is 12 residues long. In DNA form, the CDR3 reads TGTGCCAGCAGTTCGGACGTTCGGACCCAGTACTTC. Protein product: CASSSDVRTQYF.

The chain uses TRBV9 and TRBJ1-2; D is undetermined. Germline-derived CDR1 and CDR2 are SGDLS and YYNGEE. Deletions cut 0 bases from V and 0 bases from J, with 6 bases between. The CDR3 loop spans 14 amino acids. The CDR3 nucleotides are TGTGCCAGCAGCGTAGGGACGGCTAACTATGGCTACACCTTC. This translates into CASSVGTANYGYTF. Based on the CDR3 plus reference TRBV9 and TRBJ1-2, the full variable domain is DSGVTQTPKHLITATGQRVTLRCSPRSGDLSVYWYQQSLDQGLQFLIQYYNGEERAKGNILERFSAQQFPDLHSELNLSSLELGDSALYFCASSVGTANYGYTFGSGTRLTVV.

V gene TRBV7-9 combines with J gene TRBJ1-4; 8 nucleotides agree with TRBD1. The CDR3 runs to 13 residues. CDR1 is SEHNR, CDR2 FQNEAQ, per germline (reference sequence). V was clipped by 7 bases and J by 5 bases; unmatched bases: 3. CDR3 loop: CASNGQGNEKLFF. CDR3 DNA sequence: TGTGCCAGCAACGGACAGGGAAATGAAAAACTGTTTTTT.

The CDR3 loop reads CASRDGGSNQPQHF. Written as DNA, the CDR3 is TGTGCCAGTCGGGACGGGGGGAGCAATCAGCCCCAGCATTTT. This chain joins TRBV2 and TRBJ1-5; D perhaps matches TRBD1 (5 bases). Germline CDR1 reads SNHLY; CDR2 reads FYNNEI. The V gene lost 9 bases and the J gene lost 1 base, with 13 bases spanning the gap. There are 14 residues in the CDR3.

This chain joins TRBV7-9 and TRBJ1-6, with TRBD1 matching 10 bases. V was clipped by 3 bases and J by 3 bases; unmatched bases: 2. The germline gives CDR1 SEHNR, CDR2 FQNEAQ (reference sequence). The CDR3 consists of 16 residues. The CDR3 DNA sequence: TGTGCCAGCAGCTTCCGGGACAGGGGCTATAATTCACCCCTCCACTTT. Translating it yields CASSFRDRGYNSPLHF.

The chain links TRBV2 to TRBJ2-2; D may be TRBD1 (6 bases). Per germline, CDR1 SNHLY and CDR2 FYNNEI. The CDR3 runs to 13 residues. Trimming cost V 5 bases and J 4 bases, with 8 bases left between them. In DNA form, the CDR3 reads TGTGCCAGCAGTCTAGGGGGCACCGGGGAGCTGTTTTTT. The encoded protein is CASSLGGTGELFF.

This sequence joins TRBV9 and TRBJ2-3, with 7 nucleotides matching TRBD2. This CDR3 comprises 16 residues. V dropped 5 bases and J dropped 6; count of bases not matched to a gene: 15. In germline, CDR1 is SGDLS, CDR2 YYNGEE. CDR3 residues: CASSERGAGQGDTQYF. The CDR3 DNA reads TGTGCCAGCAGTGAGAGGGGAGCGGGGCAAGGGGATACGCAGTATTTT.

The rearrangement uses TRBV29-1 and TRBJ1-2; D is perhaps TRBD1 (5 bases). V lost 3 bases and J 4 bases, leaving 21 bases between the germline ends. CDR1 and CDR2 from the germline V gene are SQVTM and ANQGSEA. The CDR3 spans 16 residues. The CDR3 here is CSVDRPGRGQTYGYTF. CDR3 bases: TGCAGCGTTGATCGTCCGGGAAGGGGCCAAACCTATGGCTACACCTTC.

The chain recombines TRBV28 with TRBJ2-7; D may be TRBD2 (6 bases). The CDR3 has 13 amino acids. The germline V and J ends were trimmed by 4 bases and 6 bases, with 13 bases remaining between them. From germline, CDR1 is MDHEN and CDR2 SYDVKM. The CDR3 DNA follows: TGTGCCAGCAGTTCGCCGGGACTCGGCGAGCAGTACTTC. Translated, it gives CASSSPGLGEQYF.

The gene calls are TRBV4-1 and TRBJ2-7, with D perhaps TRBD2 (5 bases). The V end lost 4 bases, the J end lost 5 bases, and 21 bases lay between the germline ends. The CDR3 sequence is 16 residues long. In germline, CDR1 is MGHRA, CDR2 YSYEKL. The CDR3 is CASSPSPGNRVHEQYF. The CDR3 bases are TGCGCCAGCAGCCCCAGTCCGGGGAACCGGGTCCACGAGCAGTACTTC.

The chain recombines TRBV3-1 (or the pseudogene TRBV3-2) with TRBJ2-2; D possibly corresponds to TRBD2 (7 bases). Germline V gene data show CDR1 as LGHDT and CDR2 as YNNKEL (reference sequence). Between the trimmed V and J ends, which lost 1 base and 0 bases, there was a span of 9 bases. The CDR3 extends over 16 amino acids. The CDR3 DNA reads as TGTGCCAGCAGCCAAGGGGGGGGCTCGAACACCGGGGAGCTGTTTTTT. This encodes CASSQGGGSNTGELFF.